The 5 T cell receptor beta chains below come from one sample, sequenced in a study of cytomegalovirus exposure and HLA in healthy donors. Use of 60 Vbeta and 13 Jbeta primers characterized the PCR. Sequencing was performed with immunoSEQ multiplex PCR; in TCRdb, only in-frame clones are kept and a portion is missing. The data hold some 150,000 clones, with 79% observed a single time. Sequencing was done on a sample of PBMCs. These receptors were collected from a man aged 40-50 years in good health and CMV-seronegative.

The gene calls are TRBV6-1 and TRBJ1-4; 8 bases map to TRBD1. The V gene's germline CDR1 is MNHNS and CDR2 SASEGT. There are 14 residues in the CDR3. V lost 4 bases and J lost 13; bases outside the gene matches: 11. The CDR3 sequence: CASSVDRASGRLFF. The CDR3, as DNA: TGTGCCAGCAGTGTGGACAGGGCCTCGGGGAGACTGTTTTTT.

The J gene is TRBJ2-1, the V gene TRBV28; 13 bases align to TRBD2. From germline, CDR1 is MDHEN and CDR2 SYDVKM. This CDR3 contains 15 residues. The V and J ends lost 5 bases and 8 bases, in that order; junction bases with no gene match: 6. The CDR3 bases are TGTGCCAGCAGTATAGGGACTAGCGGGATCTATGAGCAGTTCTTC. Protein product: CASSIGTSGIYEQFF.

V and J are TRBV29-1 and TRBJ2-3; 10 bases line up with TRBD2. The V and J ends lost 7 bases and 1 base, in that order; junction bases with no gene match: 5. This CDR3 contains 14 residues. CDR1 is SQVTM, CDR2 ANQGSEA, per germline. CDR3 sequence reads: CSAGGLAGTDTQYF. The CDR3, as DNA: TGCAGCGCCGGTGGACTAGCGGGCACAGATACGCAGTATTTT.

This chain uses TRBV28 with TRBJ1-3; 7 bases line up with TRBD1. V dropped 3 bases and J dropped 7; count of bases not matched to a gene: 9. In germline, CDR1 is MDHEN, CDR2 SYDVKM. The CDR3 has 15 residues. The CDR3 DNA is TGTGCCAGCAGTTTCTTGACAGGGTTGGGCAACACCATATATTTT. Amino acid sequence: CASSFLTGLGNTIYF.

This chain's CDR3 is CASSRQGREREETQYF. The CDR3 coding sequence is TGTGCCAGCAGTCGACAGGGTCGGGAGCGGGAGGAGACCCAGTACTTC. This chain uses TRBV6-4 with TRBJ2-5; tentative D call: TRBD2 (8 bases). Germline values: CDR1 MRHNA, CDR2 SNTAGT. Deletions cut 5 bases from V and 5 bases from J, with 21 bases between. This CDR3 region has 16 residues.